Detailed here is one T cell receptor beta chain. Its specificity is unknown. CDR3 length: 13 amino acids. The germline CDR1 and CDR2 sequences are LNHDA and SQIVND (reference sequence). V was pared by 5 bases and J by 6 bases, with 13 bases between. The data were obtained in a study of shared clonotypes between healthy human individuals. Study-wide results and caveats: Rarefaction showed sorted-subset sequencing was incomplete despite large depth.

Terminally differentiated effector memory CD45RA+ cells were excluded by CCR7 positive selection of CD45RO-negative cells. Within Nashville, Tennessee resided all donors, each a Caucasian adult. Clones were sequenced by immunoSEQ multiplex PCR, and TCRdb holds only the in-frame ones, with some missing. The data hold a few million clones, with just over 90% observed a single time. The TCR originated in a man between 18 and 29 years old in good health. Some clones in this sample may be carry-over from other donors' samples. This chain connects TRBV19 to TRBJ1-1, with unresolved D. Material for sequencing was naive CD8+ T cells from PBMCs. DNA of the CDR3: TGTGCCAGTAGTCCTTCTTGGTTCGCTGAAGCTTTCTTT. Translation gives CASSPSWFAEAFF.